The 6 T cell receptor beta chains reported below all come from one sample, sequenced in a study of T cell responses to AZD1222 COVID-19 vaccine. The method was immunoSEQ multiplex PCR; TCRdb's version includes in-frame clones alone and lacks a portion of them. The sample includes around 95,000 clones, roughly nine tenths of them seen just once. The sequencing used peripheral blood, collected on day 0 of AZD1222 vaccination. The receptors were gathered from an adult in good health.

V gene TRBV18 combines with J gene TRBJ1-3; D remains ambiguous. CDR1 and CDR2 from the germline V gene are KGHSH and LQKENI. This CDR3 region has 15 residues. Trimming cost V 2 bases and J 5 bases, with 13 bases left between them. The CDR3 DNA reads as TGTGCCAGCTCACCAGAGGGCGGCGGCCGAAACACCATATATTTT. It specifies CASSPEGGGRNTIYF.

This clone was observed once. CDR3 protein: CASSNYLAGGSQIANNEQFF. CDR3 sequence (DNA): TGTGCCAGCAGCAATTACCTAGCGGGAGGCTCCCAGATCGCCAACAATGAGCAGTTCTTC. The gene calls are TRBV21-1 and TRBJ2-1; TRBD2 is the table's D call and was not checked against the DNA. TRBV21-1 is a pseudogene segment. The CDR3 has 20 amino acids.

The J gene is TRBJ2-3, the V gene TRBV6-1; D is perhaps TRBD2 (6 bases). This CDR3 spans 13 amino acids. V lost 3 bases and J lost 4, with 8 bases in between. From germline, CDR1 is MNHNS and CDR2 SASEGT. The CDR3 DNA reads as TGTGCCAGCAGTGAGGACTACTCAGATACGCAGTATTTT. It specifies CASSEDYSDTQYF.

The chain combines TRBV7-9 with TRBJ2-7; TRBD2 might be the D (6 bases). This CDR3 has 14 residues. V was shortened by 5 bases and J by 0 bases, with 11 bases between the two germline ends. CDR1 and CDR2 (germline): SEHNR, FQNEAQ (reference sequence). The CDR3 DNA is TGTGCCAGCAGCCCTCACGGGGGCTCCTACGAGCAGTACTTC. Its protein product is CASSPHGGSYEQYF.

The rearrangement uses TRBV6-5 and TRBJ1-4; TRBD1 agrees at 10 bases. J lost 6 bases, V lost 6 bases, and 7 bases had no gene match. This CDR3 is built from 15 residues. Per the germline V gene, CDR1 is MNHEY and CDR2 is SVGAGI. The DNA for the CDR3 is TGTGCCAGCAGCCGCCTCGGGACAGGGGATGAAAAACTGTTTTTT. It specifies CASSRLGTGDEKLFF.

This chain uses TRBV12-3 or TRBV12-4 with TRBJ1-3; D is unclear. Trimming shortened V by 11 bases and J by 4 bases, and 15 bases separated the two germline ends. The CDR3 spans 13 residues. The CDR3 nucleotides read TGTGCCGCGGCCCCTCAGACCGGAAACACCATATATTTT. It codes for CAAAPQTGNTIYF.